The TCR beta chain under discussion was sequenced for a study of cytomegalovirus exposure and HLA in healthy donors. Findings of the study overall: Some 150 TCR beta chains were listed as cytomegalovirus-associated. The tendency of first-cohort TCR clusters to co-occur in the approximately 110 validation repertoires was the finding of a later analysis.

Libraries were prepared by immunoSEQ multiplex PCR; TCRdb keeps only in-frame clonotypes and omits some of them. The sample holds some 130,000 clones, just under 85% seen once. A note on this clone: The target antigen is unknown.

J was trimmed by 1 base and V by 4 bases; bases with no gene match: 9. The CDR3 consists of 16 residues. Germline V lookup: CDR1 LGHNA, CDR2 YNFKEQ. What was sequenced was PBMCs. This chain links TRBV4-2 with TRBJ2-5, with 7 bases matching TRBD2. The receptor was derived from a man aged 25 to 45 in good health and CMV-seropositive. The CDR3 loop is CASSRPSGDFQETQYF. The CDR3 DNA follows: TGTGCCAGCAGCCGGCCAAGCGGGGACTTCCAAGAGACCCAGTACTTC.